One sample yielded the 27 T cell receptor beta chains listed below, sequenced in a study of shared clonotypes between healthy human individuals. Profiled with immunoSEQ multiplex PCR; TCRdb holds only in-frame clones, not every one. The data contain over a million clones, approximately 96% of them singletons. Sequencing input: naive CD4+ T cells sorted from blood. The subset denotes: CD45RA+ positively selected. These receptors were obtained from a man younger than 40 in good health.

The chain recombines TRBV2 with TRBJ1-4; no firm D call. This CDR3 has 16 amino acids. CDR1 and CDR2 (germline): SNHLY, FYNNEI. V lost 4 bases and J lost 0, with 12 bases in between. The CDR3 DNA follows: TGTGCCAGCAGTGTAACCAGGCTTGCAACTAATGAAAAACTGTTTTTT. Translated: CASSVTRLATNEKLFF.

The V call is TRBV12-5, the J call TRBJ2-1, with D maybe TRBD1 (6 bases). Germline values: CDR1 LGHNT, CDR2 FRNRAP. CDR3 length: 14 residues. V lost 5 bases, J lost 12 bases, and 20 bases lay in between. For the CDR3, the DNA is TGTGCTAGTGGTCCCGACCCCGGACAGTCTATGCAGTTCTTC. This codes for CASGPDPGQSMQFF.

This clone was observed once. This rearrangement joins TRBV6-6 to TRBJ2-5, with a weak D call TRBD1 (6 bases). CDR1 and CDR2 from the germline V gene are MNHNY and SVGAGI (reference sequence). V gave up 5 bases and J gave up 5 bases, with 12 bases separating them. This CDR3 region has 13 residues. CDR3 sequence: CASSPYRDETQYF. In DNA form, the CDR3 reads TGTGCCAGCAGTCCCTACAGGGACGAGACCCAGTACTTC.

The CDR3 protein is CASSPGTGRREQYF. The CDR3, as DNA: TGTGCCAGCAGCCCCGGGACAGGGCGACGTGAGCAGTACTTC. The chain is built from TRBV25-1 and TRBJ2-7; TRBD1 matches at 9 bases. This CDR3 region has 14 residues. After removal of 6 bases from V and 7 bases from J, the junction contained 10 bases not matched to a gene. Per the germline V gene, CDR1 is MGHDK and CDR2 is SYGVNS.

This clone was observed once. The chain carries TRBV7-6 and TRBJ2-1, with 9 positions matching TRBD2. V lost 1 base and J lost 2; bases outside the gene matches: 18. This CDR3 is 21 amino acids long. Germline loops: CDR1 SGHVS, CDR2 FNYEAQ. CDR3 sequence (DNA): TGTGCCAGCAGCTTAGAGTTTAACGTTGGCCTTAGCGGGAGAGCCTACAATGAGCAGTTCTTC. It is translated as CASSLEFNVGLSGRAYNEQFF.

In DNA form, the CDR3 reads TGTGCCACCAGCCGTGGACAGGGACGGGAGACCCAGTACTTC. Translating gives CATSRGQGRETQYF. This chain connects TRBV15 to TRBJ2-5, with TRBD1 matching over 8 bases. Germline-derived CDR1 and CDR2 are LNHNV and YYDKDF (reference sequence). V lost 5 bases, J lost 5 bases, and 7 bases stayed unmatched. This CDR3 contains 14 residues.

The rearrangement links TRBV7-2 to TRBJ2-2; no firm D call. Germline V gene lookup returns CDR1 SGHTA and CDR2 FQGNSA. V shed 5 bases and J shed 5 bases, with 15 bases lying between them. CDR3 size: 15 residues. The CDR3 loop reads CASSQDQRRTGELFF. CDR3 DNA sequence: TGTGCCAGCAGCCAGGACCAGCGAAGGACCGGGGAGCTGTTTTTT.

This clone was seen a handful of times. The CDR3 nucleotides are TGTGCCAGCACGAGGACAGTCTTTAACACCGGGGAGCTGTTTTTT. It is translated as CASTRTVFNTGELFF. The rearrangement uses TRBV27 and TRBJ2-2, with TRBD1 as a possible D gene (6 bases). The CDR3 runs 15 residues. Trimming took 7 bases from V and 2 from J, leaving 14 bases between them. Germline V gene sequence: CDR1 MNHEY, CDR2 SMNVEV (reference sequence).

The rearrangement links TRBV4-3 to TRBJ2-7, with D possibly matching TRBD2 (5 bases). The CDR3 runs 15 residues. Germline CDR1 reads LGHNA; CDR2 reads YSLEER. Deletions cut 0 bases from V and 1 base from J, with 10 bases between. The CDR3 protein is CASSQDLALSYEQYF. Here the CDR3 DNA reads TGCGCCAGCAGCCAAGATTTAGCGCTTTCCTACGAGCAGTACTTC.

This chain joins TRBV10-3 and TRBJ2-7; tentative D call: TRBD2 (5 bases). The CDR3 has 13 amino acids. V was clipped by 6 bases and J by 0 bases, with 9 bases between them. CDR1 is ENHRY and CDR2 is SYGVKD in the germline V gene. CDR3: CAIRADPSYEQYF. The CDR3 coding sequence is TGTGCCATCAGAGCGGACCCCTCCTACGAGCAGTACTTC.

This rearrangement joins TRBV4-3 to TRBJ2-3; TRBD2 might be the D (7 bases). From germline, CDR1 is LGHNA and CDR2 YSLEER. The CDR3 covers 16 residues. Deletions cut 4 bases from V and 4 bases from J, with 18 bases between. CDR3 protein: CASSPRGGLVSDTQYF. The CDR3 DNA sequence: TGCGCCAGCAGCCCGAGGGGGGGCCTCGTCTCAGATACGCAGTATTTT.

In DNA, the CDR3 is TGTGCCAGCAGCTTAGGGGGGACAGTGAACACTGAAGCTTTCTTT. It yields the protein CASSLGGTVNTEAFF. J is TRBJ1-1 and V is TRBV7-9, with 7 positions matching TRBD1. This CDR3 contains 15 residues. In germline, CDR1 is SEHNR, CDR2 FQNEAQ (reference sequence). V shed 1 base and J 0 bases; nucleotides not matched to a gene: 2.

This rearrangement joins TRBV6-5 to TRBJ2-3; 7 nucleotides match TRBD1. With V trimmed by 0 bases and J by 4 bases, 4 bases remained unmatched. The CDR3 consists of 15 residues. CDR1 MNHEY and CDR2 SVGAGI come from the germline V gene. CDR3 sequence (DNA): TGTGCCAGCAGTTACTCGGGACAGCCCGCAGATACGCAGTATTTT. Protein sequence: CASSYSGQPADTQYF.

This clone was picked up a small number of times. The rearrangement links TRBV15 to TRBJ2-1, with TRBD1 matching 9 bases. With 0 bases clipped from V and 8 bases from J, the junction kept 8 bases outside the gene matches. This CDR3 region has 16 residues. Germline values: CDR1 LNHNV, CDR2 YYDKDF (reference sequence). CDR3 amino acids: CATSRDGDRGFYEQFF. As DNA, the CDR3 is TGTGCCACCAGCAGAGATGGAGACAGGGGGTTCTATGAGCAGTTCTTC.

The chain carries TRBV9 and TRBJ2-2, with 10 bases that match TRBD2. Germline assignment: CDR1 SGDLS and CDR2 YYNGEE. There are 15 residues in the CDR3. J gave up 7 bases and V 1 base, and 4 bases lay outside the gene matches. CDR3 protein: CASSVTGTSVGELFF. CDR3 bases: TGTGCCAGCAGCGTAACCGGGACTAGCGTCGGGGAGCTGTTTTTT.

The V call is TRBV9, the J call TRBJ1-4; D might be TRBD1 (5 bases). CDR1 is SGDLS and CDR2 is YYNGEE in the germline V gene. With 4 bases removed from V and 0 bases from J, the gap between germline ends came to 16 bases. The CDR3 consists of 17 residues. This CDR3 reads CASSFRVGDATNEKLFF. In DNA form, the CDR3 reads TGTGCCAGCAGCTTCAGGGTGGGGGATGCAACTAATGAAAAACTGTTTTTT.

The chain couples TRBV10-1 to TRBJ2-5; unclear D gene. The CDR3 is 16 residues long. CDR1 WNHNN and CDR2 SYGVQD come from the germline V gene (reference sequence). Trimming removed 4 bases from V and 2 bases from J, with 17 bases in between. The CDR3 reads CASSASFLREQETQYF. CDR3 sequence (DNA): TGCGCCAGCAGTGCGTCCTTTCTACGCGAACAAGAGACCCAGTACTTC.

The chain carries TRBV19 and TRBJ2-1; the D gene is possibly TRBD1 (5 bases). Trimming removed 6 bases from V and 0 bases from J, with 15 bases in between. The CDR3 consists of 16 residues. Germline CDR1 LNHDA, CDR2 SQIVND (reference sequence). The CDR3 sequence is CASRNDRLSSYNEQFF. The CDR3 DNA reads as TGTGCCAGTAGGAATGACAGATTGAGCTCCTACAATGAGCAGTTCTTC. Looking up the rest from reference TRBV19 and TRBJ2-1 gives the full variable domain: DGGITQSPKYLFRKEGQNVTLSCEQNLNHDAMYWYRQDPGQGLRLIYYSQIVNDFQKGDIAEGYSVSREKKESFPLTVTSAQKNPTAFYLCASRNDRLSSYNEQFFGPGTRLTVL.

The chain links TRBV14 to TRBJ2-7; possibly TRBD1 for D (5 bases). V lost 1 base, J lost 3 bases, and 7 bases lay in between. Germline CDR1 and CDR2: SGHDN and FVKESK. CDR3 size: 13 residues. The CDR3 loop reads CASSQGTRYEQYF. The CDR3 DNA reads as TGTGCCAGCAGCCAAGGGACACGCTACGAGCAGTACTTC. The full variable domain, completed using reference TRBV14 and TRBJ2-7, is EAGVTQFPSHSVIEKGQTVTLRCDPISGHDNLYWYRRVMGKEIKFLLHFVKESKQDESGMPNNRFLAERTGGTYSTLKVQPAELEDSGVYFCASSQGTRYEQYFGPGTRLTVT.

CDR3 coding DNA: TGTGCCAGCAGTCCCGACAGGGAGTATGGCTACACCTTC. Translated, it gives CASSPDREYGYTF. The chain links TRBV27 to TRBJ1-2, with 7 positions matching TRBD1. V dropped 5 bases and J dropped 5; count of bases not matched to a gene: 5. This CDR3 is 13 amino acids long. In germline, CDR1 is MNHEY, CDR2 SMNVEV (reference sequence).

This clone was detected only once. The rearrangement links TRBV28 to TRBJ2-7, with 7 bases identical to TRBD1. Per germline, CDR1 MDHEN and CDR2 SYDVKM. V was clipped by 6 bases and J by 6 bases; unmatched bases: 8. This CDR3 is 13 amino acids long. The CDR3 DNA sequence: TGTGCCAGCAGGAACAGGGGATTTGGCGAGCAGTACTTC. Its translation is CASRNRGFGEQYF.

J is TRBJ2-7 and V is TRBV11-2; D is possibly TRBD1 (5 bases). The CDR3 sequence is 15 residues long. CDR1 and CDR2 from the germline V gene are SGHAT and FQNNGV. V was clipped by 2 bases and J by 3 bases, with 14 bases between them. The DNA for the CDR3 is TGTGCCAGCAGCTTACAGGGATTCGGACGCTACGAGCAGTACTTC. This codes for CASSLQGFGRYEQYF.

This chain uses TRBV5-1 with TRBJ2-1; D is unclear. The CDR3 spans 15 residues. Trimming left V 2 bases short and J 0 bases short, with 9 bases between. Germline V gives CDR1 SGHRS, CDR2 YFSETQ. The DNA of the CDR3 is TGCGCCAGCAGCTTATGGGGTGGCTCCTACAATGAGCAGTTCTTC. The encoded protein is CASSLWGGSYNEQFF.

This sequence joins TRBV6-1 and TRBJ1-5, with TRBD1 as a possible D gene (6 bases). The ends were cut back, 2 bases at V and 0 bases at J, with 23 bases in the middle. The CDR3 is made up of 20 amino acids. The germline CDR1 and CDR2 sequences are MNHNS and SASEGT. The CDR3 DNA reads as TGTGCCAGCAGTGAACGTGAACGGGGGCAGGGGCGTTATAGCAATCAGCCCCAGCATTTT. As protein: CASSERERGQGRYSNQPQHF.

The chain couples TRBV5-4 to TRBJ1-1; D gene uncertain. V was pared by 4 bases and J by 1 base, with 17 bases between. The CDR3 is made up of 16 amino acids. Germline V CDR1 and CDR2: SGHNT, YYREEE (reference sequence). The CDR3 reads CASSLPGPQENTEAFF. DNA for the CDR3: TGTGCCAGCAGCCTGCCCGGGCCCCAAGAGAACACTGAAGCTTTCTTT.

As concerns this clone: Other DNA sequences in this specimen translate into the identical CDR3. V gene TRBV5-4 combines with J gene TRBJ1-2; D may be TRBD1 (5 bases). This CDR3 spans 14 amino acids. V was clipped by 0 bases and J by 2 bases, with 8 bases between them. Per the germline V gene, CDR1 is SGHNT and CDR2 is YYREEE (reference sequence). CDR3 protein: CASSLAGGNYGYTF. Written as DNA, the CDR3 is TGTGCCAGCAGCTTGGCGGGGGGGAACTATGGCTACACCTTC.

A word on this clone: Other DNA sequences in the sample encode the same CDR3. V is TRBV18 and J is TRBJ2-2; D is uncertain. The V gene's germline CDR1 is KGHSH and CDR2 LQKENI. V dropped 3 bases and J dropped 3 bases, with 5 bases sitting between them. The CDR3 length is 13 residues. The CDR3 DNA reads TGTGCCAGCTCACCTCGGGACACCGGGGAGCTGTTTTTT. Amino acids: CASSPRDTGELFF.